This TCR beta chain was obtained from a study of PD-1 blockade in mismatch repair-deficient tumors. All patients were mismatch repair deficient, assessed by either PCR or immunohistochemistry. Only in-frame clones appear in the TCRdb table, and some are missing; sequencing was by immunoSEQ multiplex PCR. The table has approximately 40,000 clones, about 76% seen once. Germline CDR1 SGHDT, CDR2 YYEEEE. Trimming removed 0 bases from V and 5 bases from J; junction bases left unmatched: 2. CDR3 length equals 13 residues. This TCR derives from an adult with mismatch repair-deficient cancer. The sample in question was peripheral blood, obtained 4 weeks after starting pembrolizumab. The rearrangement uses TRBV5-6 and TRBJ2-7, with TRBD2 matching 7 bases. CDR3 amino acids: CASSLVGGDEQYF. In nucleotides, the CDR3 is TGTGCCAGCAGCTTGGTGGGGGGGGACGAGCAGTACTTC.